The 14 T cell receptor beta chains reported below all come from one sample, sequenced in a study of OX40 agonist ivuxolimab in advanced cancers. Sequencing used immunoSEQ multiplex PCR; TCRdb keeps in-frame clones, though not all of them. The sample holds 24,000 or so clones; approximately 91% are singletons and the top ten take roughly 50%. The material sequenced was CD4+ or CD8+ T cells sorted from blood, taken in a trial of the OX40 agonist ivuxolimab. The receptor set was obtained from an adult with an advanced solid tumor such as melanoma, head and neck, liver or kidney cancer.

V and J are TRBV5-4 and TRBJ2-7; possibly TRBD1 for D (6 bases). The CDR3 is made up of 14 amino acids. The germline CDR1 and CDR2 sequences are SGHNT and YYREEE (reference sequence). V was trimmed by 4 bases and J by 5 bases, leaving 16 bases between them. In DNA, the CDR3 is TGTGCCAGCAGCCCTTCCGACAGGTTCCACGAGCAGTACTTC. As protein: CASSPSDRFHEQYF.

The CDR3 region is CASSLEVAFTGELFF. The CDR3 DNA is TGTGCCAGCAGCTTAGAAGTGGCCTTTACCGGGGAGCTGTTTTTT. This chain uses TRBV7-8 with TRBJ2-2; D is unresolved. From germline, CDR1 is SGHVS and CDR2 FQNEAQ. V shed 1 base and J shed 5 bases, with 11 bases lying between them. This CDR3 spans 15 amino acids.

The V call is TRBV5-4, the J call TRBJ2-2, with 10 bases identical to TRBD2. V trimming: 3 bases; J trimming: 2 bases; junction bases outside the gene matches: 10. Germline V gene lookup returns CDR1 SGHNT and CDR2 YYREEE (reference sequence). CDR3 length: 18 residues. CDR3 nucleotides: TGTGCCAGCAGCTCGGTGCCTCTAGCGGGAGACAACACCGGGGAGCTGTTTTTT. Translated, it gives CASSSVPLAGDNTGELFF. The full variable domain, rest sourced from reference TRBV5-4 and TRBJ2-2, is ETGVTQSPTHLIKTRGQQVTLRCSSQSGHNTVSWYQQALGQGPQFIFQYYREEENGRGNFPPRFSGLQFPNYSSELNVNALELDDSALYLCASSSVPLAGDNTGELFFGEGSRLTVL.

This clone was counted a single time. The gene calls are TRBV19 and TRBJ2-3; D unresolved. The CDR3 totals 17 residues. Deletions cut 0 bases from V and 0 bases from J, with 13 bases between. Germline lookup yields CDR1 LNHDA and CDR2 SQIVND (reference sequence). The CDR3 region is CASSIDVALASTDTQYF. CDR3 DNA sequence: TGTGCCAGTAGTATAGATGTGGCCCTTGCTAGCACAGATACGCAGTATTTT.

This chain connects TRBV13 to TRBJ1-3; possibly TRBD1 for D (5 bases). Germline loops: CDR1 PRHDT, CDR2 FYEKMQ (reference sequence). V was clipped by 1 base and J by 0 bases, with 7 bases between them. The CDR3 is 15 amino acids. The CDR3: CASSLVGASGNTIYF. For the CDR3, the DNA is TGTGCCAGCAGCTTAGTCGGGGCCTCTGGAAACACCATATATTTT.

This clone was picked up one time. The CDR3 reads CASSARQGVRTDTQYF. The CDR3 coding sequence is TGTGCCAGCAGCGCAAGACAGGGGGTCAGAACAGATACGCAGTATTTT. The V call is TRBV21-1, the J call TRBJ2-3; TRBD1 is the table's D call, not checked against the DNA. TRBV21-1 is listed as a pseudogene. This CDR3 contains 16 residues.

J is TRBJ1-2 and V is TRBV6-5, with D possibly matching TRBD1 (5 bases). Germline assignment: CDR1 MNHEY and CDR2 SVGAGI. Trimming pared 8 bases from V and 3 bases from J, leaving 19 bases between. The CDR3 extends over 15 amino acids. CDR3 nucleotides: TGTGCCAGCCGCAAATCGGCTAAGGGGTACTATGGCTACACCTTC. This gives the protein CASRKSAKGYYGYTF.

J is TRBJ1-6 and V is TRBV6-1; D remains unclear. The length of the CDR3 is 11 residues. Germline CDR1 is MNHNS and CDR2 is SASEGT. The V end lost 5 bases, the J end lost 12 bases, and 8 bases lay between the germline ends. CDR3 in amino acids: CASSLGGPLHF. The CDR3 DNA sequence: TGTGCCAGCAGTCTCGGTGGACCCCTCCACTTT.

This sequence joins TRBV2 and TRBJ2-1; D is unresolved. CDR3 length equals 12 residues. Deletions cut 4 bases from V and 5 bases from J, with 6 bases between. Germline V gene data show CDR1 as SNHLY and CDR2 as FYNNEI. The CDR3: CASSVYDNEQFF. Here the CDR3 DNA reads TGTGCCAGCAGTGTTTACGACAATGAGCAGTTCTTC.

The CDR3 loop is CAISENPRETQYF. CDR3 nucleotide sequence: TGTGCCATCAGTGAGAACCCAAGAGAGACCCAGTACTTC. V and J are TRBV10-3 and TRBJ2-5; D is undetermined. The CDR3 extends over 13 amino acids. V shed 2 bases and J shed 4 bases, with 8 bases lying between them. From germline, CDR1 is ENHRY and CDR2 SYGVKD.

The genes are TRBV7-2 and TRBJ1-2; D unclear. The V and J ends lost 1 base and 3 bases respectively, with 12 bases between them. Germline CDR1 SGHTA, CDR2 FQGNSA. The CDR3 has 15 residues. Here the CDR3 DNA reads TGTGCCAGCAGCTTAGGCTCAGGAACTTACTATGGCTACACCTTC. Amino acid sequence: CASSLGSGTYYGYTF.

The rearrangement uses TRBV2 and TRBJ2-3, with D tentatively TRBD2 (5 bases). Germline V gene lookup returns CDR1 SNHLY and CDR2 FYNNEI. Trimming shortened V by 6 bases and J by 10 bases, and 26 bases separated the two germline ends. The CDR3 sequence is 16 residues long. The CDR3 region is CASSQEGAANSIAQYF. CDR3 DNA sequence: TGTGCCAGCAGCCAAGAAGGAGCGGCTAATTCCATCGCGCAGTATTTT.

This clone appeared once. The chain carries TRBV7-9 and TRBJ1-6, with D possibly being TRBD1 (6 bases). This CDR3 has 16 residues. V dropped 2 bases and J dropped 7 bases, with 15 bases sitting between them. Germline values: CDR1 SEHNR, CDR2 FQNEAQ (reference sequence). The CDR3 nucleotides are TGTGCCAGCAGCTTAATAACCGGGACACGAAATTCACCCCTCCACTTT. Translation gives CASSLITGTRNSPLHF.

The V and J genes are TRBV6-5 and TRBJ1-2; no clear D gene. CDR1 and CDR2 from the germline V gene are MNHEY and SVGAGI. The CDR3 sequence is 14 residues long. V dropped 2 bases and J dropped 4 bases, with 11 bases sitting between them. The DNA for the CDR3 is TGTGCCAGCAGTTACGCTCCCCAGGCCTATGGCTACACCTTC. Translated, it gives CASSYAPQAYGYTF.